The next 23 T cell receptor beta chains were all read from a single sample in a study of somatic mutations in cytotoxic T cells in rheumatoid arthritis. Sequencing was performed with immunoSEQ multiplex PCR; in TCRdb, only in-frame clones are kept and a portion is missing. Of 4,000 to 5,000 clones listed, about 80% are singletons. The sequenced material came from CD8+ T cells sorted from blood. The receptors were gathered from an adult with rheumatoid arthritis.

The J gene is TRBJ1-1, the V gene TRBV7-9; D not certain. V lost 5 bases to trimming and J lost 6 bases, with 13 bases between them. Germline V gives CDR1 SEHNR, CDR2 FQNEAQ (reference sequence). The CDR3 contains 13 residues. CDR3 region: CASSPESRPEAFF. CDR3 nucleotides: TGTGCCAGCAGCCCCGAGAGTAGACCTGAAGCTTTCTTT.

About this clone itself: This sample includes further DNA sequences coding for the same CDR3. The chain carries TRBV9 and TRBJ2-3; a weak D match, TRBD2 (5 bases). V lost 6 bases to trimming and J lost 1 base, with 9 bases between them. CDR1 and CDR2 from the germline V gene are SGDLS and YYNGEE. The CDR3 loop spans 13 amino acids. CDR3 sequence reads: CASTPGGTDTQYF. The CDR3 DNA reads TGTGCCAGCACCCCCGGGGGCACAGATACGCAGTATTTT. The whole variable domain, remainder taken from reference TRBV9 and TRBJ2-3, is DSGVTQTPKHLITATGQRVTLRCSPRSGDLSVYWYQQSLDQGLQFLIQYYNGEERAKGNILERFSAQQFPDLHSELNLSSLELGDSALYFCASTPGGTDTQYFGPGTRLTVL.

This rearrangement joins TRBV7-9 to TRBJ2-1; maybe TRBD2 (6 bases). Germline V gives CDR1 SEHNR, CDR2 FQNEAQ (reference sequence). The germline V and J ends were trimmed by 5 bases and 2 bases, with 10 bases remaining between them. The CDR3 extends over 14 amino acids. CDR3 DNA: TGTGCCAGCAGCCTACGACTAGCCTACAATGAGCAGTTCTTC. Its translation: CASSLRLAYNEQFF.

This clone was seen more than once but under ten times. The J gene is TRBJ1-2, the V gene TRBV7-9; possibly TRBD1 for D (5 bases). Germline CDR1 is SEHNR and CDR2 is FQNEAQ (reference sequence). Trimming took 5 bases from V and 8 from J, leaving 18 bases between them. The CDR3 is made up of 14 amino acids. Here the CDR3 DNA reads TGTGCCAGCAGCGTGGGGACCGAGCTATGGGGCTACACCTTC. Its protein product is CASSVGTELWGYTF. The variable domain in full, with the rest retrieved from reference TRBV7-9 and TRBJ1-2, is DTGVSQNPRHKITKRGQNVTFRCDPISEHNRLYWYRQTLGQGPEFLTYFQNEAQLEKSRLLSDRFSAERPKGSFSTLEIQRTEQGDSAMYLCASSVGTELWGYTFGSGTRLTVV.

This sequence joins TRBV7-6 and TRBJ1-5; no definite D call. The length of the CDR3 is 14 residues. Looked up from germline, CDR1 is SGHVS and CDR2 is FNYEAQ. Between the trimmed V and J ends, which lost 3 bases and 5 bases, there was a span of 11 bases. The CDR3 DNA reads TGTGCCAGCAGCTTGGGTGGAGGGCATCAGCCCCAGCATTTT. This sequence encodes CASSLGGGHQPQHF.

V and J are TRBV2 and TRBJ2-2, with D perhaps matching TRBD1 or TRBD2 (5 bases each). V lost 1 base and J 3 bases, leaving 24 bases between the germline ends. Germline-derived CDR1 and CDR2 are SNHLY and FYNNEI. The CDR3 covers 20 residues. The CDR3 DNA reads TGTGCCAGCAGTGAAGAGGATGAAGGGGCCTATTCCGGGGACACCGGGGAGCTGTTTTTT. Translated, it gives CASSEEDEGAYSGDTGELFF.

V is TRBV7-6 and J is TRBJ2-3, with TRBD2 identical over 7 bases. The CDR3 runs 20 residues. Germline lookup yields CDR1 SGHVS and CDR2 FNYEAQ. Trimming took 1 base from V and 0 from J; bases not matched to a gene: 16. The DNA for the CDR3 is TGTGCCAGCAGCTTAGTTGCAGCGGGGTTAGCCCACCCTAGCACAGATACGCAGTATTTT. Translated: CASSLVAAGLAHPSTDTQYF.

The chain couples TRBV4-1 to TRBJ1-5; D unresolved. Trimming removed 0 bases from V and 7 bases from J, with 7 bases in between. CDR3 size: 13 residues. Germline CDR1 MGHRA, CDR2 YSYEKL. The CDR3 loop reads CASSQEGVQPQHF. The CDR3 DNA is TGCGCCAGCAGCCAAGAGGGTGTCCAGCCCCAGCATTTT.

The rearrangement joins TRBV25-1 to TRBJ1-2; D unresolved. Deletions cut 6 bases from V and 5 bases from J, with 10 bases between. Germline CDR1 and CDR2: MGHDK and SYGVNS. The CDR3 sequence is 12 residues long. The DNA for the CDR3 is TGTGCCAGCAGCTCAGCAGGATATGGCTACACCTTC. As protein: CASSSAGYGYTF.

The chain joins TRBV13 to TRBJ2-2; D gene unclear. The V gene's germline CDR1 is PRHDT and CDR2 FYEKMQ (reference sequence). CDR3 length: 15 amino acids. The germline V and J ends were trimmed by 1 base and 6 bases, with 12 bases remaining between them. DNA of the CDR3: TGTGCCAGCAGCTTAGCATTAGGGTTCGCCGGGGAGCTGTTTTTT. This translates into CASSLALGFAGELFF.

The genes are TRBV13 and TRBJ2-1, with 10 bases lining up with TRBD1. The CDR3 is 14 amino acids. Trimming took 4 bases from V and 10 from J; bases not matched to a gene: 7. Germline assignment: CDR1 PRHDT and CDR2 FYEKMQ (reference sequence). CDR3 DNA sequence: TGTGCCAGCAGCTGGAGGACAGGGGGTAAGGAGCAGTTCTTC. Translated, it gives CASSWRTGGKEQFF. Full variable domain (outside the CDR3, taken from reference TRBV13 and TRBJ2-1): AAGVIQSPRHLIKEKRETATLKCYPIPRHDTVYWYQQGPGQDPQFLISFYEKMQSDKGSIPDRFSAQQFSDYHSELNMSSLELGDSALYFCASSWRTGGKEQFFGPGTRLTVL.

J is TRBJ1-1 and V is TRBV5-5; D uncertain. The germline gives CDR1 SGHKS, CDR2 YYEKEE (reference sequence). The length of the CDR3 is 14 residues. With 3 bases removed from V and 1 base from J, the gap between germline ends came to 10 bases. The DNA of the CDR3 is TGTGCCAGCAGCTACCTAGGGAGGAACACTGAAGCTTTCTTT. It specifies CASSYLGRNTEAFF.

The chain recombines TRBV6-1 with TRBJ2-7; possible D gene TRBD1, 6 bases. Trimming cost V 3 bases and J 0 bases, with 12 bases left between them. This CDR3 has 15 amino acids. The germline V gene encodes CDR1 MNHNS and CDR2 SASEGT. CDR3: CASSDQAGASYEQYF. The CDR3 DNA sequence: TGTGCCAGCAGTGATCAGGCAGGGGCCTCCTACGAGCAGTACTTC.

This clone was seen just once. This sequence joins TRBV4-1 and TRBJ1-1; 8 bases agree with TRBD1. CDR1 and CDR2 from the germline V gene are MGHRA and YSYEKL. J gave up 7 bases and V 1 base, and 11 bases lay outside the gene matches. The CDR3 totals 16 residues. The CDR3 nucleotides are TGCGCCAGCAGCCAAGTTCGGACAGGGACTCCCGATGAAGCTTTCTTT. Its translation is CASSQVRTGTPDEAFF.

The chain has TRBV27 and TRBJ1-5; D may be TRBD1 (5 bases). The CDR3 runs to 14 residues. Germline CDR1 MNHEY, CDR2 SMNVEV (reference sequence). The V and J ends lost 3 bases and 2 bases respectively, with 8 bases between them. This CDR3 reads CASSLARGNQPQHF. The CDR3 DNA sequence: TGTGCCAGCAGTTTGGCCAGGGGCAATCAGCCCCAGCATTTT.

The chain combines TRBV14 with TRBJ2-1, with a tentative D call TRBD2 (7 bases). CDR1 and CDR2 (germline): SGHDN, FVKESK. The germline V and J ends were trimmed by 2 bases and 3 bases, with 17 bases remaining between them. CDR3 length equals 17 residues. The chain's CDR3 is CASSQTIRGALYNEQFF. The CDR3, as DNA: TGTGCCAGCAGCCAAACTATCCGGGGGGCCCTCTACAATGAGCAGTTCTTC. The whole variable domain, filled in from reference TRBV14 and TRBJ2-1, reads EAGVTQFPSHSVIEKGQTVTLRCDPISGHDNLYWYRRVMGKEIKFLLHFVKESKQDESGMPNNRFLAERTGGTYSTLKVQPAELEDSGVYFCASSQTIRGALYNEQFFGPGTRLTVL.

The CDR3: CASSYSRNTEAFF. Here the CDR3 DNA reads TGTGCCAGCAGTTACTCGAGGAACACTGAAGCTTTCTTT. The J gene is TRBJ1-1, the V gene TRBV6-5; D is ambiguous. From germline, CDR1 is MNHEY and CDR2 SVGAGI. The CDR3 runs 13 residues. V dropped 0 bases and J dropped 1 base, with 3 bases sitting between them.

The genes are TRBV4-1 and TRBJ2-7, with 9 bases fitting TRBD1. Germline CDR1 is MGHRA and CDR2 is YSYEKL. This CDR3 has 15 amino acids. The V and J ends lost 5 bases and 3 bases, in that order; junction bases with no gene match: 8. CDR3 amino acids: CASSEGQGLYYEQYF. CDR3 in DNA: TGCGCCAGCAGCGAGGGACAGGGTTTGTACTACGAGCAGTACTTC.

As for this clone: Additional DNA sequences in this sample encode the identical CDR3. The chain uses TRBV9 and TRBJ2-3; D not certain. The CDR3 totals 13 residues. V was pared by 6 bases and J by 1 base, with 9 bases between. Germline assignment: CDR1 SGDLS and CDR2 YYNGEE. DNA for the CDR3: TGTGCCAGCACCCCTGGGGGCACAGATACGCAGTATTTT. Protein: CASTPGGTDTQYF.

The V gene is TRBV28, the J gene TRBJ1-1, with 7 bases identical to TRBD1. This CDR3 comprises 17 residues. The germline CDR1 and CDR2 sequences are MDHEN and SYDVKM. V shed 0 bases, J shed 1 base, and the junction held 8 bases outside the gene matches. The CDR3 region is CASSLWVQGVENTEAFF. CDR3 DNA sequence: TGTGCCAGCAGTTTATGGGTGCAGGGGGTGGAGAACACTGAAGCTTTCTTT.

The V and J genes are TRBV4-1 and TRBJ2-6; D is uncertain. The V end was cut by 1 base, the J end by 0 bases, with 10 bases between. The CDR3 covers 17 residues. Germline V lookup: CDR1 MGHRA, CDR2 YSYEKL. The CDR3 loop reads CASSQVLWSSGANVLTF. The CDR3 DNA sequence: TGCGCCAGCAGCCAAGTCCTCTGGAGCTCTGGGGCCAACGTCCTGACTTTC.

The V and J genes are TRBV4-1 and TRBJ1-6, with D uncertain. The CDR3 runs 13 residues. V was pared by 3 bases and J by 5 bases, with 5 bases between. Per germline, CDR1 MGHRA and CDR2 YSYEKL. CDR3 in DNA: TGCGCCAGCAGCCAGACCGATAATTCACCCCTCCACTTT. Translated, it gives CASSQTDNSPLHF.

The chain couples TRBV15 to TRBJ2-1; the D call may be TRBD1 or TRBD2 (5 bases each). The germline V gene encodes CDR1 LNHNV and CDR2 YYDKDF (reference sequence). V lost 3 bases and J lost 2, with 14 bases in between. There are 16 residues in the CDR3. CDR3 in amino acids: CATSRSWGWAYNEQFF. CDR3 DNA: TGTGCCACCAGCAGGTCATGGGGGTGGGCCTACAATGAGCAGTTCTTC.